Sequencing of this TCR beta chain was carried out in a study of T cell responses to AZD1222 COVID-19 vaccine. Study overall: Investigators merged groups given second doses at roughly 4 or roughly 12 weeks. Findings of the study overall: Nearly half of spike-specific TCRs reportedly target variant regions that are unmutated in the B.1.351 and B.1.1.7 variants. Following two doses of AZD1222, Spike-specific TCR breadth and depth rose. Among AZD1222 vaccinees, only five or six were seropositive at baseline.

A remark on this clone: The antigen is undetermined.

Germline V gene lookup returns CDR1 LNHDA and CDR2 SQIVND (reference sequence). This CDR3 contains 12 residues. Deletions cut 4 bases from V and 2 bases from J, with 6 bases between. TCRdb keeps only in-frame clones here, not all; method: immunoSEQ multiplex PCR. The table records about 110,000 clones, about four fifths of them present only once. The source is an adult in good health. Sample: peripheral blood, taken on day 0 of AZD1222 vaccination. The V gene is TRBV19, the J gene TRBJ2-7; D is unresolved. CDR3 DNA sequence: TGTGCCAGTAGTAGGGGTCCCTACGAGCAGTACTTC. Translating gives CASSRGPYEQYF.